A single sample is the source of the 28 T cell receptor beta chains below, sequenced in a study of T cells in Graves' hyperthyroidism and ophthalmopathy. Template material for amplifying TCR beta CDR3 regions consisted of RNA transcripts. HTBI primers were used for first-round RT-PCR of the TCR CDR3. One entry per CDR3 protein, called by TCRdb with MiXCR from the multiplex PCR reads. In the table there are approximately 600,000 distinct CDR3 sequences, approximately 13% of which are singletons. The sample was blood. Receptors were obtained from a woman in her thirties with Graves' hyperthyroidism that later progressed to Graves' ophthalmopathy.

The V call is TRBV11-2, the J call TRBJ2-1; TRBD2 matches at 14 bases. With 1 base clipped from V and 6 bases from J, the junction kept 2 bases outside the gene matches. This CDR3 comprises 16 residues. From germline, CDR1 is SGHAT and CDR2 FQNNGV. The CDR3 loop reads CASSLAGTSGSNEQFF. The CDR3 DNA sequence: TGTGCCAGCAGCTTAGCGGGGACTAGCGGGAGCAATGAGCAGTTCTTC.

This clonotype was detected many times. The CDR3, as DNA: TGTGCCAGCAGACCAGGGAGGGCTGGGAACACTGAAGCTTTCTTT. Encoded protein: CASRPGRAGNTEAFF. The J gene is TRBJ1-1, the V gene TRBV2; a possible D gene is TRBD1 (5 bases). V lost 6 bases to trimming and J lost 1 base, with 15 bases between them. Germline V gene data show CDR1 as SNHLY and CDR2 as FYNNEI. The CDR3 has 15 amino acids.

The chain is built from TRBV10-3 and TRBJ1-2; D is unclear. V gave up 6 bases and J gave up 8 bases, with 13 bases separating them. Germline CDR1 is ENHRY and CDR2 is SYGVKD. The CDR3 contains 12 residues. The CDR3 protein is CAISLPSGGYTF. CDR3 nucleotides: TGTGCCATCAGCCTACCTAGTGGCGGCTACACCTTC.

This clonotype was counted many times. The CDR3 sequence: CASRAEGETQYF. CDR3 coding DNA: TGTGCCAGCAGAGCAGAGGGCGAGACCCAGTACTTC. This rearrangement joins TRBV3-1 to TRBJ2-5; D might be TRBD2 (5 bases). The V end lost 6 bases, the J end lost 5 bases, and 10 bases lay between the germline ends. Germline V gives CDR1 LGHDT, CDR2 YNNKEL (reference sequence). The CDR3 is 12 residues long.

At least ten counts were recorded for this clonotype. The CDR3 loop is CASTPGGGGSYEQYF. CDR3 DNA: TGTGCCAGCACCCCGGGGGGGGGAGGGAGCTACGAGCAGTACTTC. The V call is TRBV12-3 or TRBV12-4, the J call TRBJ2-7; 8 bases map to TRBD2. J lost 3 bases, V lost 7 bases, and 11 bases had no gene match. There are 15 residues in the CDR3.

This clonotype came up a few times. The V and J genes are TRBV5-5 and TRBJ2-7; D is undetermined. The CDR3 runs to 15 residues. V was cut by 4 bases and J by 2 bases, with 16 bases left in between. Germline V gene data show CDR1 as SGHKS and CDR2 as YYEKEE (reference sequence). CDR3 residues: CASSPRVDDTYEQYF. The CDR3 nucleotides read TGTGCCAGCAGCCCACGCGTGGACGACACCTACGAGCAGTACTTC. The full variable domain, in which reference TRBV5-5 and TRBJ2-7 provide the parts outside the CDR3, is DAGVTQSPTHLIKTRGQQVTLRCSPISGHKSVSWYQQVLGQGPQFIFQYYEKEERGRGNFPDRFSARQFPNYSSELNVNALLLGDSALYLCASSPRVDDTYEQYFGPGTRLTVT.

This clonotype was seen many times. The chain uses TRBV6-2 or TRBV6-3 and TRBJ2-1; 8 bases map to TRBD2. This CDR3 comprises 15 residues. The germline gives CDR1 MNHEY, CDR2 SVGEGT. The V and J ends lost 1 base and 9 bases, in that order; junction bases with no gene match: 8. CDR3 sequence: CASSYLRREEGEQFF. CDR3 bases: TGTGCCAGCAGTTACTTGCGGCGGGAGGAGGGTGAGCAGTTCTTC.

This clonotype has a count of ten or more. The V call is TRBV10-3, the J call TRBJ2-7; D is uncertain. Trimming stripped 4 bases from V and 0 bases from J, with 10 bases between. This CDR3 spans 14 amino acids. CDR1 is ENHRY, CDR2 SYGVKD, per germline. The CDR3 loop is CAISGLMDSYEQYF. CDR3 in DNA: TGTGCCATCAGTGGGTTAATGGACTCCTACGAGCAGTACTTC.

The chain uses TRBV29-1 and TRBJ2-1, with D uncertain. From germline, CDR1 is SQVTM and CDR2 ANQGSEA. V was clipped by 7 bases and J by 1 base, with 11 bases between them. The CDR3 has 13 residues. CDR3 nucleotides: TGCAGCGAAGCGTCCGGGTCCTACAATGAGCAGTTCTTC. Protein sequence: CSEASGSYNEQFF.

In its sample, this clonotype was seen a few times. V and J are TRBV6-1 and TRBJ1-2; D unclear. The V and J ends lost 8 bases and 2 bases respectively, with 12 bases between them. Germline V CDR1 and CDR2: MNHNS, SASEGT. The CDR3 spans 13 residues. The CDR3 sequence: CASSKTENYGYTF. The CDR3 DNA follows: TGTGCCAGCTCAAAAACCGAAAACTATGGCTACACCTTC.

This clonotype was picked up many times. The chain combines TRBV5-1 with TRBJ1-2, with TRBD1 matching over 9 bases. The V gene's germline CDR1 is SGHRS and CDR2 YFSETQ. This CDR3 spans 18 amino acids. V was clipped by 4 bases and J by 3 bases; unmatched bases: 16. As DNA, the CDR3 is TGCGCCAGCAGCATAGCTAAAGAGGACAGGGGATCTGACTATGGCTACACCTTC. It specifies CASSIAKEDRGSDYGYTF.

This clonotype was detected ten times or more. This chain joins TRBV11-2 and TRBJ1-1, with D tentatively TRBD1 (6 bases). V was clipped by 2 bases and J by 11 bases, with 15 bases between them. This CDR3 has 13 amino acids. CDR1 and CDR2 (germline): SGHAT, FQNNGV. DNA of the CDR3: TGTGCCAGCAGCTTATTCGGGGGGCTGCAGGCTTTCTTT. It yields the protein CASSLFGGLQAFF. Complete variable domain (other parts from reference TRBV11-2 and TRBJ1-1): EAGVAQSPRYKIIEKRQSVAFWCNPISGHATLYWYQQILGQGPKLLIQFQNNGVVDDSQLPKDRFSAERLKGVDSTLKIQPAKLEDSAVYLCASSLFGGLQAFFGQGTRLTVV.

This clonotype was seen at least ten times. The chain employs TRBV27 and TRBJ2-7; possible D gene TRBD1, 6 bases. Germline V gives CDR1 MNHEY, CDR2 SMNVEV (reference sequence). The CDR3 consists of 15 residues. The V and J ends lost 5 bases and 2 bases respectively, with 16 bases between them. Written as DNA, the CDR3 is TGTGCCAGCAGTCCCTCGACAGGACCCACCTACGAGCAGTACTTC. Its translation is CASSPSTGPTYEQYF.

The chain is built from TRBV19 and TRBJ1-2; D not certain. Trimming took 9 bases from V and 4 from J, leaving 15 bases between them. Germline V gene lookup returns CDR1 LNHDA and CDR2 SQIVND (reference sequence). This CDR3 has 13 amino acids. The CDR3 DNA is TGTGCCAGCTACTGGACGGTGAGCTATGGCTACACCTTC. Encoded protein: CASYWTVSYGYTF.

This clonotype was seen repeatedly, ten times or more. The CDR3 DNA reads as TGTGCCAGCAGTGATAACCCCCGGGACTCCTACGAGCAGTACTTC. This encodes CASSDNPRDSYEQYF. The chain combines TRBV2 with TRBJ2-7; D is perhaps TRBD2 (5 bases). This CDR3 has 15 residues. The ends were cut back, 3 bases at V and 0 bases at J, with 12 bases in the middle. Per germline, CDR1 SNHLY and CDR2 FYNNEI.

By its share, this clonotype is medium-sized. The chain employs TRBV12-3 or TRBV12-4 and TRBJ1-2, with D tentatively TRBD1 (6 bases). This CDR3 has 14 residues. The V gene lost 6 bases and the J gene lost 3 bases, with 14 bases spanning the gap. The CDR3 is CASSFAPGDYGYTF. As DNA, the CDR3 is TGTGCCAGCAGCTTCGCGCCAGGGGACTATGGCTACACCTTC.

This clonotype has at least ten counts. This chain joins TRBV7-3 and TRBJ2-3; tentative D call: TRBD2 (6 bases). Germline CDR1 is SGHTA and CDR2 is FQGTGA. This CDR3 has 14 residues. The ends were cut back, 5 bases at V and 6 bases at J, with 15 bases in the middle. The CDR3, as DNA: TGTGCCAGCAGCCTAGAGGACTATCGGGATACGCAGTATTTT. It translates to CASSLEDYRDTQYF.

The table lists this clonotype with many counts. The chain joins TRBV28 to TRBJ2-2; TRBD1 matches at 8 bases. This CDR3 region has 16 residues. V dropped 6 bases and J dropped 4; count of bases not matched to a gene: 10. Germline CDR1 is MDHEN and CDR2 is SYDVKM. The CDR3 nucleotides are TGTGCCAGCAGATGGGGACAGGAACTGGGCACCGGGGAGCTGTTTTTT. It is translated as CASRWGQELGTGELFF. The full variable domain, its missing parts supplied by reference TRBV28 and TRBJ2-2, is DVKVTQSSRYLVKRTGEKVFLECVQDMDHENMFWYRQDPGLGLRLIYFSYDVKMKEKGDIPEGYSVSREKKERFSLILESASTNQTSMYLCASRWGQELGTGELFFGEGSRLTVL.

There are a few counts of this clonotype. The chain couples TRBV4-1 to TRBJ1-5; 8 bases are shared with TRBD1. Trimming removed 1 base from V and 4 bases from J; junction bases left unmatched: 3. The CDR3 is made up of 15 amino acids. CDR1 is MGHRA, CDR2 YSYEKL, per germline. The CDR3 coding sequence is TGCGCCAGCAGCCAAGGACAGGGGTGGAATCAGCCCCAGCATTTT. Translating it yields CASSQGQGWNQPQHF.

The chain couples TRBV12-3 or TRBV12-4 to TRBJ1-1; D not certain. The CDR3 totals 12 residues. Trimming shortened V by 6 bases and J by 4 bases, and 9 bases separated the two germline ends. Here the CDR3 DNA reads TGTGCCAGCAGCCTTAAGTTCACTGAAGCTTTCTTT. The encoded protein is CASSLKFTEAFF.

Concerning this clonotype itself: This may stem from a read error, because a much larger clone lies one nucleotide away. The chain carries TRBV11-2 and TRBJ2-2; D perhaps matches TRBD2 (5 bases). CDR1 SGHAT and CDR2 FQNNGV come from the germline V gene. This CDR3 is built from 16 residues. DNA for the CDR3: TGTGGCAGCAGCTTAGTTCCGGGGAAGGTGACCGGGGAGCTGTTTTTT. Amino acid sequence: CGSSLVPGKVTGELFF.

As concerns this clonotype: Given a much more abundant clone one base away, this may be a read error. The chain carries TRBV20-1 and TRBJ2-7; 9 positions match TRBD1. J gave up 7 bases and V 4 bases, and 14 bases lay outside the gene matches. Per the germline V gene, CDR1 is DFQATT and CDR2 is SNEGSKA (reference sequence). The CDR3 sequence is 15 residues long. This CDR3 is CSAKRGQGKLGEQYF. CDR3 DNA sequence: TGCAGTGCTAAGAGAGGACAGGGGAAGTTGGGTGAGCAGTACTTC.

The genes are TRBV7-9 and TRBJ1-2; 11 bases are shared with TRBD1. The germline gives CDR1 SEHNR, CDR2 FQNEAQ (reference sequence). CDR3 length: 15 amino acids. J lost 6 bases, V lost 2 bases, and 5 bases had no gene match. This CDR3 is CASSLILGQGDGYTF. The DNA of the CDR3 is TGTGCCAGCAGCTTAATCCTGGGACAGGGGGATGGCTACACCTTC.

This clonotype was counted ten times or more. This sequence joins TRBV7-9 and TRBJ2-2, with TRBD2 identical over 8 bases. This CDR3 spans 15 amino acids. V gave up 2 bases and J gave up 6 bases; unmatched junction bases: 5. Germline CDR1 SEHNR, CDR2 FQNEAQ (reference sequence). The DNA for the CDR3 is TGTGCCAGCAGCTTAAGTACGGGAGGGGCCGGGGAGCTGTTTTTT. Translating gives CASSLSTGGAGELFF.

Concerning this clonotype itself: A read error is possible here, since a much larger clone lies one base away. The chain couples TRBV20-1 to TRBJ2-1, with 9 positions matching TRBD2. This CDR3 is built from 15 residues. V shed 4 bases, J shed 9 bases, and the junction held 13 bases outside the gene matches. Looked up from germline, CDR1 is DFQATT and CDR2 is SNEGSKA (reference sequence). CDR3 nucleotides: TGCAGTGCTATAGATACTAGCGGGCCGGGAGGTGAGCAGTTCTTC. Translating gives CSAIDTSGPGGEQFF.

DNA for the CDR3: TGTGCCAGCAGCTCAATGTTAGGGACCGATGAAGCTTTCTTT. It is translated as CASSSMLGTDEAFF. The chain recombines TRBV7-9 with TRBJ1-1; D perhaps matches TRBD1 (5 bases). Germline CDR1 SEHNR, CDR2 FQNEAQ (reference sequence). Trimming shortened V by 4 bases and J by 7 bases, and 16 bases separated the two germline ends. The CDR3 has 14 amino acids.

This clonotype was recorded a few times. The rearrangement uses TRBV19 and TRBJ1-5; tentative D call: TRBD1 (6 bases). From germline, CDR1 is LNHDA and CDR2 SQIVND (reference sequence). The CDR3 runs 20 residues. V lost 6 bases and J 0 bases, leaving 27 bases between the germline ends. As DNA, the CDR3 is TGTGCCAGTAGCCTCCGGTCAGGGGCAGGGCCCCTTTATAGCAATCAGCCCCAGCATTTT. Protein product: CASSLRSGAGPLYSNQPQHF. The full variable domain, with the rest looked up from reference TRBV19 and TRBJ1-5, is DGGITQSPKYLFRKEGQNVTLSCEQNLNHDAMYWYRQDPGQGLRLIYYSQIVNDFQKGDIAEGYSVSREKKESFPLTVTSAQKNPTAFYLCASSLRSGAGPLYSNQPQHFGDGTRLSIL.

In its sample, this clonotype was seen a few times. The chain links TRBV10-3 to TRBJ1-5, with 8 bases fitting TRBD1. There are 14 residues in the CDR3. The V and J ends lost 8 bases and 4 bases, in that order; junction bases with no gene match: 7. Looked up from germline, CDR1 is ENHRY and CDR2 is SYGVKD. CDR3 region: CAIRGTGKNQPQHF. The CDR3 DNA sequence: TGTGCCATCCGTGGGACAGGCAAAAATCAGCCCCAGCATTTT.